This T cell receptor (beta chain) originates from a study of blood T cell repertoires in COVID-19. Germline CDR1 MNHEY, CDR2 SVGEGT. CDR3 length equals 16 residues. J gave up 2 bases and V 6 bases, and 13 bases lay outside the gene matches. This clone was observed once. Authors' data handling: Estimated nucleated cell counts came from reference gene primer amplification. The assay was immunoSEQ multiplex PCR, and TCRdb's table has in-frame clones only and misses some. The V and J calls and clone size were taken over from that table, and D and trimming were inferred from the DNA. Counted here are more than 90,000 clones, more than 70% occurring once; the ten biggest clones make up approximately 10%.

This sequence joins TRBV6-2 or TRBV6-3 and TRBJ2-7, with 7 bases identical to TRBD1. Sequencing was performed on peripheral blood. The receptor comes from a woman younger than 45 with acute or convalescent COVID-19. Here the CDR3 reads CASSRPNRGPAYEQYF. For the CDR3, the DNA is TGTGCCAGCAGCCGGCCGAACAGGGGCCCCGCCTACGAGCAGTACTTC.